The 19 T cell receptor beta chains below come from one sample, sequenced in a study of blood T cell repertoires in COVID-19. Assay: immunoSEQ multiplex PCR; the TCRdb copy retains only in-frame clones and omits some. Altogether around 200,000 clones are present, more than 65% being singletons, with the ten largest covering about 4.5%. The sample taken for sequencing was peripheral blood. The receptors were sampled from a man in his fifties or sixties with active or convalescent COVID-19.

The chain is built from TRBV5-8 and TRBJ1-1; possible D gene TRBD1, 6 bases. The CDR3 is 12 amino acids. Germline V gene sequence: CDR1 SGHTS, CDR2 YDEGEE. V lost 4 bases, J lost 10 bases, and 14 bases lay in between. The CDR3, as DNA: TGTGCCAGCAGCCCGGTAGCCAGGGGAGCTTTCTTT. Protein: CASSPVARGAFF.

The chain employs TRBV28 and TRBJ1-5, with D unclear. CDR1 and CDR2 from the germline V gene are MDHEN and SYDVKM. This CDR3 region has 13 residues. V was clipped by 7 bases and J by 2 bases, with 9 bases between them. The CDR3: CASIRQGNQPQHF. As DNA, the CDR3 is TGTGCCAGCATCCGGCAGGGCAATCAGCCCCAGCATTTT. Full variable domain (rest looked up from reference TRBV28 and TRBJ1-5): DVKVTQSSRYLVKRTGEKVFLECVQDMDHENMFWYRQDPGLGLRLIYFSYDVKMKEKGDIPEGYSVSREKKERFSLILESASTNQTSMYLCASIRQGNQPQHFGDGTRLSIL.

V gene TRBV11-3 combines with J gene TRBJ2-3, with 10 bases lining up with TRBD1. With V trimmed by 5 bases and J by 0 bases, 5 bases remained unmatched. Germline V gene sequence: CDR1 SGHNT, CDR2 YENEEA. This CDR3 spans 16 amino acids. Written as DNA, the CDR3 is TGTGCCAGCAGCCGCGACAGGGGGCTTAGCACAGATACGCAGTATTTT. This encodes CASSRDRGLSTDTQYF.

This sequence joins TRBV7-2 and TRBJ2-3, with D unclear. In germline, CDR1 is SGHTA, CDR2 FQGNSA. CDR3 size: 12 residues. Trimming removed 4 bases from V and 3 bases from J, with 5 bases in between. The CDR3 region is CASSSTTDTQYF. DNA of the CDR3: TGTGCCAGCAGCTCCACAACAGATACGCAGTATTTT.

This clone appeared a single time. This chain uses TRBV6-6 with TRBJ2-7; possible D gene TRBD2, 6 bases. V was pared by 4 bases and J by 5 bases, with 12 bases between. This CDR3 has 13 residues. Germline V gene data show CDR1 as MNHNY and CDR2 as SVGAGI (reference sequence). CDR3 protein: CASSSGLADEQYF. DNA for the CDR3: TGTGCCAGCAGTTCGGGACTGGCGGACGAGCAGTACTTC.

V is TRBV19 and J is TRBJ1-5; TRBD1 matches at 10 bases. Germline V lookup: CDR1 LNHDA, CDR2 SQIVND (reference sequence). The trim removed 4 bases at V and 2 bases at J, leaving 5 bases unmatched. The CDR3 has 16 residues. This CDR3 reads CASSTTGTGGNQPQHF. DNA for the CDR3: TGTGCCAGTAGTACAACCGGGACAGGGGGCAATCAGCCCCAGCATTTT.

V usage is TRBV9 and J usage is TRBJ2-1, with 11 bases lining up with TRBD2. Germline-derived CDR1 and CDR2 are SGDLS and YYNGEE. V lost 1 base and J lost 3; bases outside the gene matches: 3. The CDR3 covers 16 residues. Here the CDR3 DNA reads TGTGCCAGCAGCGTAACTAGCGGGGGCCACTACAATGAGCAGTTCTTC. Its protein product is CASSVTSGGHYNEQFF.

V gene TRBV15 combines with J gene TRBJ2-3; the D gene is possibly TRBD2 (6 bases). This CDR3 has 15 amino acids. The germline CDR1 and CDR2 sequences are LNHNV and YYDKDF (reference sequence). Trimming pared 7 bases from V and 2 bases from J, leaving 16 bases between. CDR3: CATKQDSGSTDTQYF. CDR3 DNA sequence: TGTGCCACCAAGCAGGATAGCGGATCCACAGATACGCAGTATTTT.

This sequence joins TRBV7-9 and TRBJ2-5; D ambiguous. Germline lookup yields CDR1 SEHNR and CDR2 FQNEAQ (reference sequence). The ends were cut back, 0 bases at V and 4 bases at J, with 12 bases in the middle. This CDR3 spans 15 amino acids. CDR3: CASSLAGQATETQYF. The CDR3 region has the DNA TGTGCCAGCAGCTTAGCTGGGCAGGCCACAGAGACCCAGTACTTC.

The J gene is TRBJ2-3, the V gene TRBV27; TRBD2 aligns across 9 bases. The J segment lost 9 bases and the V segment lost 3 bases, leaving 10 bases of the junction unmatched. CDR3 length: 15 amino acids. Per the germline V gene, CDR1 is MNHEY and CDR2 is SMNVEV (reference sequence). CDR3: CASSFLSIAGVTQYF. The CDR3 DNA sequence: TGTGCCAGCAGTTTTCTTTCGATAGCGGGGGTAACGCAGTATTTT.

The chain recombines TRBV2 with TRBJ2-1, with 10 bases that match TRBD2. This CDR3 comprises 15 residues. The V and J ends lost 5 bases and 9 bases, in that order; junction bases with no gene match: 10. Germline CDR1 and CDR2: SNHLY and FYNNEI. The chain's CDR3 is CASSYLSGGRGEQFF. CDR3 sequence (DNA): TGTGCCAGCAGTTACCTTAGCGGGGGGCGGGGTGAGCAGTTCTTC.

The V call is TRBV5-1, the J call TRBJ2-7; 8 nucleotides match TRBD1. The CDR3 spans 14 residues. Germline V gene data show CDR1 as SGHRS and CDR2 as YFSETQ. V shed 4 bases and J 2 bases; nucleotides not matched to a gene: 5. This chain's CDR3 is CASSEGQGAYEQYF. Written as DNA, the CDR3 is TGCGCCAGCAGCGAAGGACAGGGAGCCTACGAGCAGTACTTC.

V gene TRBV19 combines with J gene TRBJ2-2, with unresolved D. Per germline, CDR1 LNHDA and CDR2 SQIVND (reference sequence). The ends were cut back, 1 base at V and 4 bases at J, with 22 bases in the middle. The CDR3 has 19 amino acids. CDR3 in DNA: TGTGCCAGTAGTATAGTAGCCCCACGGAGTTCTAGTTTCACCGGGGAGCTGTTTTTT. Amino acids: CASSIVAPRSSSFTGELFF.

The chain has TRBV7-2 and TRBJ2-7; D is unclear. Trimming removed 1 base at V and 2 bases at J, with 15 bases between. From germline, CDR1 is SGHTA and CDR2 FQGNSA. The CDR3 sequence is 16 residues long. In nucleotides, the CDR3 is TGTGCCAGCAGCTTAGTTCCCGCAGGTTCCCCCTACGAGCAGTACTTC. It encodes CASSLVPAGSPYEQYF.

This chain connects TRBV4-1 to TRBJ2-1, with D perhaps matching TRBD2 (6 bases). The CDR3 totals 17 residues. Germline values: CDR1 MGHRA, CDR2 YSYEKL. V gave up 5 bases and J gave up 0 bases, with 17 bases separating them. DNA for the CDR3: TGCGCCAGCAGCGGCCCTGGCGGGGACCTCTCCTACAATGAGCAGTTCTTC. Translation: CASSGPGGDLSYNEQFF.

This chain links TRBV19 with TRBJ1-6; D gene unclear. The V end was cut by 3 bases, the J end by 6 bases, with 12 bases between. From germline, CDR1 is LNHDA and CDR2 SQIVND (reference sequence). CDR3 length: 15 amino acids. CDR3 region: CASSIIYSSNSPLHF. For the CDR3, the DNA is TGTGCCAGTAGTATTATTTACAGTTCTAATTCACCCCTCCACTTT. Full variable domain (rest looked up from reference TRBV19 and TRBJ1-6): DGGITQSPKYLFRKEGQNVTLSCEQNLNHDAMYWYRQDPGQGLRLIYYSQIVNDFQKGDIAEGYSVSREKKESFPLTVTSAQKNPTAFYLCASSIIYSSNSPLHFGNGTRLTVT.

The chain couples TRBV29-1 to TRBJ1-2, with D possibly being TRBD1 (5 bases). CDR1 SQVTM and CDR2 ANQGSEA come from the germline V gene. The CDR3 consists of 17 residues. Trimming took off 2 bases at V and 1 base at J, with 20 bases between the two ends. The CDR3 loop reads CSVEKGVAGPINYGYTF. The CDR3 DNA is TGCAGCGTTGAAAAGGGCGTCGCAGGGCCTATTAACTATGGCTACACCTTC.

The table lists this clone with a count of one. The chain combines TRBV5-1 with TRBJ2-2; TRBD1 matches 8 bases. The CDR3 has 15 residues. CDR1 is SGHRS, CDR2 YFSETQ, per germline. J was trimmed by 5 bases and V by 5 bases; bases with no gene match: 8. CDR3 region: CASSSGQALTGELFF. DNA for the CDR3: TGCGCCAGCAGTTCGGGACAGGCCCTGACCGGGGAGCTGTTTTTT.

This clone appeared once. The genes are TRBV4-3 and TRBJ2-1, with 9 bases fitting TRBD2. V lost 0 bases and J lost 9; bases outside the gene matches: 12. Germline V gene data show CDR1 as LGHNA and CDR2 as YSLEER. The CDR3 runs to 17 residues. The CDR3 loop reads CASSQEPLAGGSSEQFF. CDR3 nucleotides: TGCGCCAGCAGCCAAGAACCTCTGGCGGGGGGGTCCAGTGAGCAGTTCTTC.